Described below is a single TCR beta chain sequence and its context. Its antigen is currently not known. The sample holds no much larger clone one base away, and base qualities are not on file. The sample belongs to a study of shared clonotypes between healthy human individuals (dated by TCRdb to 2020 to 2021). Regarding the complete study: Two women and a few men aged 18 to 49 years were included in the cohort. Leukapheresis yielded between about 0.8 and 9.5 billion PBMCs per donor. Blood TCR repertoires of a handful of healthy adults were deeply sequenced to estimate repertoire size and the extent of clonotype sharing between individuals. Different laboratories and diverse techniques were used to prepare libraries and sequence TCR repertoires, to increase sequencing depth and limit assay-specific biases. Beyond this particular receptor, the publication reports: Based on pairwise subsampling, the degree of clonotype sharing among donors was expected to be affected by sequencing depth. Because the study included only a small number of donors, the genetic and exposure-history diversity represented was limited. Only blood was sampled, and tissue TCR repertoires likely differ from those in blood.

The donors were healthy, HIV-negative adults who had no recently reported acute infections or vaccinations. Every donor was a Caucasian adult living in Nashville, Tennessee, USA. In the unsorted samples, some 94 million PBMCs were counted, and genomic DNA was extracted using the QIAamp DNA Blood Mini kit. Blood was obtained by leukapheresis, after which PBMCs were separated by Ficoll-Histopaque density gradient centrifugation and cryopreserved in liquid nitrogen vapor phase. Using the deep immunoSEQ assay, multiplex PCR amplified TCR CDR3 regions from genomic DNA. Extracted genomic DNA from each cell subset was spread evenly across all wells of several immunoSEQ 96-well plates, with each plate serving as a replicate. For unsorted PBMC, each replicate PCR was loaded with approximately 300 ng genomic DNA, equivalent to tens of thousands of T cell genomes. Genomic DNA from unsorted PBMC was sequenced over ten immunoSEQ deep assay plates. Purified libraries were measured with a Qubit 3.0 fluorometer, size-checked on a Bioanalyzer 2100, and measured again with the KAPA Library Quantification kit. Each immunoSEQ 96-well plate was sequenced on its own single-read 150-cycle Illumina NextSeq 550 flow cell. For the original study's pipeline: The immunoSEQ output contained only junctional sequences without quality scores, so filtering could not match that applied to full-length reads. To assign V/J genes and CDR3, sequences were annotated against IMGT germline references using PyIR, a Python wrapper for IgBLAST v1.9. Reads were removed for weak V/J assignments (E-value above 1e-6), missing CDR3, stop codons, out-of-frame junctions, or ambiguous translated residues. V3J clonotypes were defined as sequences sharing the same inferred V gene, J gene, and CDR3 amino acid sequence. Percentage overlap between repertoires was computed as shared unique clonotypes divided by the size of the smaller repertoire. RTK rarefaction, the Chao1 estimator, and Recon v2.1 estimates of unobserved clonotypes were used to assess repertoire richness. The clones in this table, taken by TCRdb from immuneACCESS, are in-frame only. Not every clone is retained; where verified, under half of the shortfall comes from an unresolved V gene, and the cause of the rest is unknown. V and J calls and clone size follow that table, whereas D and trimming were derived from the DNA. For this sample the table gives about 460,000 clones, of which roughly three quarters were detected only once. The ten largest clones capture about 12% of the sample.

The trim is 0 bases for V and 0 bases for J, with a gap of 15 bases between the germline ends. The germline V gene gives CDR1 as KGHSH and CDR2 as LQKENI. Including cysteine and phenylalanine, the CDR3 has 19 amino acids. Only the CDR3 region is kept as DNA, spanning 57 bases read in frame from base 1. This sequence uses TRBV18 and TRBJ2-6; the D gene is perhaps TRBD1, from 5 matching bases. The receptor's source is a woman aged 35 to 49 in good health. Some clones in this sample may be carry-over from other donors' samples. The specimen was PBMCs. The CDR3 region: CASSPPRQGPFSGANVLTF. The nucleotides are TGTGCCAGCTCACCACCGCGGCAGGGTCCTTTCTCTGGGGCCAACGTCCTGACTTTC.